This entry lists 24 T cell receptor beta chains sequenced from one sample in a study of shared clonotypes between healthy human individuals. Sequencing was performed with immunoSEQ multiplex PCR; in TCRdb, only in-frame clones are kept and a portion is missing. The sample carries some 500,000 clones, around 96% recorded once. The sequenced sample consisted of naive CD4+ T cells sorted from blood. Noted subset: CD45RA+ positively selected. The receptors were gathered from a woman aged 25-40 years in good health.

DNA of the CDR3: TGTGCCAGCATGAGCTGGCCTCGTTGGGAGCAGTACTTC. This translates into CASMSWPRWEQYF. The chain joins TRBV28 to TRBJ2-7; D call uncertain. V was trimmed by 7 bases and J by 7 bases, leaving 17 bases between them. CDR3 length: 13 amino acids. Per germline, CDR1 MDHEN and CDR2 SYDVKM. Full variable domain (outside the CDR3, taken from reference TRBV28 and TRBJ2-7): DVKVTQSSRYLVKRTGEKVFLECVQDMDHENMFWYRQDPGLGLRLIYFSYDVKMKEKGDIPEGYSVSREKKERFSLILESASTNQTSMYLCASMSWPRWEQYFGPGTRLTVT.

For the CDR3, the DNA is TGTGCCAGCAGCCCCCAACTGGCGAGCAGCTCCTACGAGCAGTACTTC. Encoded protein: CASSPQLASSSYEQYF. V is TRBV5-4 and J is TRBJ2-5; no firm D call. The end of the DNA aligns better with TRBJ2-7, so the J call may be wrong. The germline V gene encodes CDR1 SGHNT and CDR2 YYREEE (reference sequence). The CDR3 is 16 amino acids.

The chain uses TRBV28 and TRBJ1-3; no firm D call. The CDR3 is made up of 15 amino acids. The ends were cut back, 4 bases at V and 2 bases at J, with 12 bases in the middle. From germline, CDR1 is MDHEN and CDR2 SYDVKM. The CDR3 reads CASSSIPGAGNTIYF. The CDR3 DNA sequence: TGTGCCAGCAGTTCTATACCGGGAGCTGGAAACACCATATATTTT.

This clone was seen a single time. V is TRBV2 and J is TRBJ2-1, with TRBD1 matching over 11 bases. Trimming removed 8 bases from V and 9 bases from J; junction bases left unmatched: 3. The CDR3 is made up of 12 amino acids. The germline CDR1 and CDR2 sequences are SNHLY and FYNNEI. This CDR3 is CASGQGAGEQFF. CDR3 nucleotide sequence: TGTGCCAGCGGACAGGGGGCCGGTGAGCAGTTCTTC.

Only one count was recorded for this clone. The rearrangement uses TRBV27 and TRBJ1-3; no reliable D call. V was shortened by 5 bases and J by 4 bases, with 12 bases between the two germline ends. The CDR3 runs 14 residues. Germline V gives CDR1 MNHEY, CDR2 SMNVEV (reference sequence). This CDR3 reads CASSPWGSGNTIYF. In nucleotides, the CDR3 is TGTGCCAGCAGTCCCTGGGGTTCGGGAAACACCATATATTTT.

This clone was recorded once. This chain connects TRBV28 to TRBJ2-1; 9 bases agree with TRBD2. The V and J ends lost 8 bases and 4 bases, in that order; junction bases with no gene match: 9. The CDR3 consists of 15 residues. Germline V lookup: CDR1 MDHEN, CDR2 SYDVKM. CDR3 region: CASGPTSGFYNEQFF. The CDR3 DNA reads TGTGCCAGCGGGCCGACTAGCGGTTTTTACAATGAGCAGTTCTTC.

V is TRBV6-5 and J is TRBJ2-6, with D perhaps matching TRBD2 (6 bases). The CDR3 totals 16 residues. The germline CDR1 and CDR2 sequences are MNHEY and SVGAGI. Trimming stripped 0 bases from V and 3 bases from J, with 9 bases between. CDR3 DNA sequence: TGTGCCAGCAGTTACTCGACGGGGGTTGGGGCCAACGTCCTGACTTTC. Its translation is CASSYSTGVGANVLTF.

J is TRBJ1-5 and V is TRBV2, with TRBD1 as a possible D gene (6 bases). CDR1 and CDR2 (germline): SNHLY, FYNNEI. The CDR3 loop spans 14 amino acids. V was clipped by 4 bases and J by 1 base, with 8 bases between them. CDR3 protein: CASSAQGSNQPQHF. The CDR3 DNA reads TGTGCCAGCAGTGCACAGGGAAGCAATCAGCCCCAGCATTTT.

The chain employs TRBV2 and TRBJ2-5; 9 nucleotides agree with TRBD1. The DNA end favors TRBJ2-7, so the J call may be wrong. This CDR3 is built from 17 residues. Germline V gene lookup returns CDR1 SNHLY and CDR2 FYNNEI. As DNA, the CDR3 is TGTGCCAGCAGAGGGGGACAGGGCCCGTCGAGCTCCTACGAGCAGTACTTC. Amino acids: CASRGGQGPSSSYEQYF.

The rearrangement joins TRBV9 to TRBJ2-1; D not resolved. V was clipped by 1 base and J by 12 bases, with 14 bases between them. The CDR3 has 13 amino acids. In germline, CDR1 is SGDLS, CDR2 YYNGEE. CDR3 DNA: TGTGCCAGCAGCGTATTAACCGGATCATGGCAGTTCTTC. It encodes CASSVLTGSWQFF.

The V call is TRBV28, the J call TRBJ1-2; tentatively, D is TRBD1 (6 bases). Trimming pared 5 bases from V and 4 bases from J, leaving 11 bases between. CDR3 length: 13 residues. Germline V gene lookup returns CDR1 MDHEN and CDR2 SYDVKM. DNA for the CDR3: TGTGCCAGCAGTAACGGGACATCCTATGGCTACACCTTC. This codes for CASSNGTSYGYTF.

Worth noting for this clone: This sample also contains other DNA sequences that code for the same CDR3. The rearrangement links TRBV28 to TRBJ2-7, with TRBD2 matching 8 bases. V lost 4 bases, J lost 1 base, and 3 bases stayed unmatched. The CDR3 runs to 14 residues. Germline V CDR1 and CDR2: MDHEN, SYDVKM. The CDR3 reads CASSWTSFSYEQYF. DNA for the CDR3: TGTGCCAGCAGTTGGACTAGCTTTTCCTACGAGCAGTACTTC. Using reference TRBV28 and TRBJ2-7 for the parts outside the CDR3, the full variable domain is DVKVTQSSRYLVKRTGEKVFLECVQDMDHENMFWYRQDPGLGLRLIYFSYDVKMKEKGDIPEGYSVSREKKERFSLILESASTNQTSMYLCASSWTSFSYEQYFGPGTRLTVT.

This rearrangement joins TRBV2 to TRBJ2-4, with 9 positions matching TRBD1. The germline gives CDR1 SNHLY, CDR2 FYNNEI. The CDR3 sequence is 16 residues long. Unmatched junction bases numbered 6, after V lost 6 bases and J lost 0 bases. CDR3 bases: TGTGCCAGCAGCGGGGACAGGGCGATAGCCAAAAACATTCAGTACTTC. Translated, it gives CASSGDRAIAKNIQYF. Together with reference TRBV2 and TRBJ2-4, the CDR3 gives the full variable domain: EPEVTQTPSHQVTQMGQEVILRCVPISNHLYFYWYRQILGQKVEFLVSFYNNEISEKSEIFDDQFSVERPDGSNFTLKIRSTKLEDSAMYFCASSGDRAIAKNIQYFGAGTRLSVL.

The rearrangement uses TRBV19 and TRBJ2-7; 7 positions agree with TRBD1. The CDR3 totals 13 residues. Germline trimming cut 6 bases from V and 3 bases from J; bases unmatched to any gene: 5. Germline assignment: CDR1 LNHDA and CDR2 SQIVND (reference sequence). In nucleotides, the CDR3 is TGTGCCAGTAGCCGGGGACAGATCTACGAGCAGTACTTC. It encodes CASSRGQIYEQYF.

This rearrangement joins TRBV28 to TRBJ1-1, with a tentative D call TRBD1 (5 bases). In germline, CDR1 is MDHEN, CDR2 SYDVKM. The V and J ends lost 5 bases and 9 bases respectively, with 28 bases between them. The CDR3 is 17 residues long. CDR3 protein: CASSAPGDSKTGVQAFF. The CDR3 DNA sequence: TGTGCCAGCAGTGCTCCTGGGGACTCGAAAACGGGGGTCCAAGCTTTCTTT. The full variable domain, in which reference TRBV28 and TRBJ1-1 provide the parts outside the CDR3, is DVKVTQSSRYLVKRTGEKVFLECVQDMDHENMFWYRQDPGLGLRLIYFSYDVKMKEKGDIPEGYSVSREKKERFSLILESASTNQTSMYLCASSAPGDSKTGVQAFFGQGTRLTVV.

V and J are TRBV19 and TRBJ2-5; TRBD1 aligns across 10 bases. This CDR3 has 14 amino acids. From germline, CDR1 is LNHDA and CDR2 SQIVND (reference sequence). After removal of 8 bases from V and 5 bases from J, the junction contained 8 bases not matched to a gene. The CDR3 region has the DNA TGTGCCAGTCGAAGGACAGGGGGTCCTGAGACCCAGTACTTC. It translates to CASRRTGGPETQYF.

CDR3 protein: CASSRRRGPTNEKLFF. The CDR3 DNA reads as TGTGCCAGCAGCCGTCGCCGGGGCCCCACTAATGAAAAACTGTTTTTT. The chain couples TRBV2 to TRBJ1-4; D may be TRBD1 (5 bases). The V gene lost 6 bases and the J gene lost 2 bases, with 16 bases spanning the gap. Germline CDR1 is SNHLY and CDR2 is FYNNEI. The CDR3 is 16 residues long.

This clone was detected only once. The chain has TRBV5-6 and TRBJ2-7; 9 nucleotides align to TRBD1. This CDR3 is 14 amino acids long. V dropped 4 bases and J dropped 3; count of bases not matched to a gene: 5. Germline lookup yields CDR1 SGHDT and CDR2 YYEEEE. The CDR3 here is CASSGTGWGYEQYF. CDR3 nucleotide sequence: TGTGCCAGCAGCGGGACAGGGTGGGGCTACGAGCAGTACTTC.

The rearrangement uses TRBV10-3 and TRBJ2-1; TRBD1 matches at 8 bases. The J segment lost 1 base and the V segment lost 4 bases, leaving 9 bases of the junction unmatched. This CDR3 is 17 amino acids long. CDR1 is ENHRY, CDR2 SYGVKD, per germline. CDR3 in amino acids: CAISGTGPTESYNEQFF. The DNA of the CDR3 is TGTGCCATCAGTGGGACAGGGCCAACCGAATCCTACAATGAGCAGTTCTTC.

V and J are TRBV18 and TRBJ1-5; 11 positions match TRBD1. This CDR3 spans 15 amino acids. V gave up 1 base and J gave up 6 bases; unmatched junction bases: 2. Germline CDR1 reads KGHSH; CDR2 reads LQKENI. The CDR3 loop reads CASSPQDRGLQPQHF. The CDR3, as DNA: TGTGCCAGCTCACCACAGGACAGGGGGCTTCAGCCCCAGCATTTT.

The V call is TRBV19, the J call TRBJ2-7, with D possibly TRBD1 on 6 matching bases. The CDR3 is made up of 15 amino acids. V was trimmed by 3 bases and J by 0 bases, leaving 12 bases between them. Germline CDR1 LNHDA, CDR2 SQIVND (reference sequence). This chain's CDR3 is CASSMRQGFSYEQYF. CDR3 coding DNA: TGTGCCAGTAGTATGAGGCAGGGGTTCTCCTACGAGCAGTACTTC.

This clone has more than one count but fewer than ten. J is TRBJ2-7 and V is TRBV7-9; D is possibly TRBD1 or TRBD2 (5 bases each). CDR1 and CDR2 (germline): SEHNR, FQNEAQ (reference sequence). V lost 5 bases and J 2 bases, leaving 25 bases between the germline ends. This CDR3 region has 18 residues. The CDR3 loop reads CASSTGRGTTTTAYEQYF. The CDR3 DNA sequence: TGTGCCAGCAGCACAGGAAGAGGTACAACGACTACCGCCTACGAGCAGTACTTC.

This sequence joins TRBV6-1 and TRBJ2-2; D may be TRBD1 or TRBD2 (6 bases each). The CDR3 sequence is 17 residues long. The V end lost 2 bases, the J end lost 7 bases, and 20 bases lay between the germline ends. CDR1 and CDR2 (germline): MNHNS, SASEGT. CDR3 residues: CASSEKGGLGVGGELFF. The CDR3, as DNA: TGTGCCAGCAGTGAAAAGGGGGGACTCGGAGTCGGCGGGGAGCTGTTTTTT.

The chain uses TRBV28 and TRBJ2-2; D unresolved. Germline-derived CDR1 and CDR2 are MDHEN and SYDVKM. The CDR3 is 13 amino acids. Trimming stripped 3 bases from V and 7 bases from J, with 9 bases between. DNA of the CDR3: TGTGCCAGCAGTTTGGGCGTGGGCGGGGAGCTGTTTTTT. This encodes CASSLGVGGELFF. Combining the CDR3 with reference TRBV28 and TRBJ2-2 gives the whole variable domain DVKVTQSSRYLVKRTGEKVFLECVQDMDHENMFWYRQDPGLGLRLIYFSYDVKMKEKGDIPEGYSVSREKKERFSLILESASTNQTSMYLCASSLGVGGELFFGEGSRLTVL.